This T cell receptor (beta chain) was recovered during a study of T cells in Graves' hyperthyroidism and ophthalmopathy. Amplification of TCR beta CDR3 regions used RNA as the template. In the first-round RT-PCR of the TCR CDR3, the HTBI primer set was used. TCRdb redid the calling of the multiplex PCR reads with MiXCR, one entry per CDR3 protein. The sample yields hundreds of thousands of distinct CDR3 sequences, about 20% seen once. Between the trimmed V and J ends, which lost 5 bases and 2 bases, there was a span of 10 bases. Germline V gene sequence: CDR1 SEHNR, CDR2 FQNEAQ (reference sequence). The CDR3 covers 13 residues. Study-wide findings and caveats: It was a median about 7.1 months before onset that the model predicted ophthalmopathy.

This clonotype was observed a few times. Antigen specificity is unknown. The study included ophthalmopathy patients with Clinical Activity Score at least 3, NOSPECS grade at least 4 and duration under 3 months. Uncontrolled infection, other autoimmune disease, pregnancy and lactation each barred patients from inclusion. The authors took PBMCs from roughly 9.7 ml fresh peripheral blood. The sequenced sample consisted of blood. This TCR was recovered from a woman aged 70-85 years with Graves' ophthalmopathy. The chain joins TRBV7-9 to TRBJ2-7, with D hard to call. The CDR3, as DNA: TGTGCCAGCAGCATGAACGGACCCTACGAGCAGTACTTC. It specifies CASSMNGPYEQYF.